The 22 T cell receptor beta chains presented below share a single source sample, sequenced in a study of cytomegalovirus exposure and HLA in healthy donors. Primers for the PCR totalled 60 Vbeta and 13 Jbeta. TCRdb keeps only in-frame clones here, not all; method: immunoSEQ multiplex PCR. The repertoire holds more than 200,000 clones, with over 65% as singletons. Sequencing was done on a sample of PBMCs. These receptors were obtained from a man between 35 and 55 years old in good health and CMV-seronegative.

The chain carries TRBV9 and TRBJ2-3; 7 bases fit TRBD1. This CDR3 is 19 amino acids long. The germline V gene has CDR1 SGDLS and CDR2 YYNGEE. J lost 2 bases, V lost 2 bases, and 17 bases had no gene match. DNA of the CDR3: TGTGCCAGCAGCGTCGACACCCCGGGACAGCTAGGAGACACAGATACGCAGTATTTT. Protein product: CASSVDTPGQLGDTDTQYF.

The rearrangement joins TRBV27 to TRBJ1-1, with D unresolved. The CDR3 extends over 13 amino acids. With 5 bases removed from V and 1 base from J, the gap between germline ends came to 8 bases. From germline, CDR1 is MNHEY and CDR2 SMNVEV (reference sequence). The CDR3 region is CASSPVKNTEAFF. The CDR3 nucleotides read TGTGCCAGCAGTCCGGTCAAGAACACTGAAGCTTTCTTT.

The CDR3 nucleotides read TGTGCCAGCAGTGCGCCTCTCCAGCGGGAGGGCCAAGAGACCCAGTACTTC. Amino acids: CASSAPLQREGQETQYF. The chain uses TRBV2 and TRBJ2-5, with 10 bases lining up with TRBD2. CDR3 size: 17 residues. Germline assignment: CDR1 SNHLY and CDR2 FYNNEI. Losses at the gene ends were 4 bases for V and 1 base for J; bases not matched to a gene: 9.

This sequence joins TRBV4-2 and TRBJ2-7; TRBD1 might be the D (6 bases). The CDR3 extends over 15 amino acids. Germline V gene lookup returns CDR1 LGHNA and CDR2 YNFKEQ. V was trimmed by 1 base and J by 4 bases, leaving 14 bases between them. Written as DNA, the CDR3 is TGTGCCAGCAGCCAAGGGGCAGGGGAGAGGTACGAGCAGTACTTC. Protein: CASSQGAGERYEQYF.

CDR3 amino acids: CASSRTGQRYGYTF. The CDR3 bases are TGTGCCAGCAGCCGTACGGGACAGAGGTATGGCTACACCTTC. The rearrangement joins TRBV27 to TRBJ1-2, with 7 nucleotides matching TRBD1. The CDR3 runs to 14 residues. The germline V gene has CDR1 MNHEY and CDR2 SMNVEV (reference sequence). V gave up 6 bases and J gave up 5 bases; unmatched junction bases: 9.

The gene calls are TRBV2 and TRBJ2-1, with D maybe TRBD1 (5 bases). Per the germline V gene, CDR1 is SNHLY and CDR2 is FYNNEI. The CDR3 runs to 12 residues. Trimming stripped 7 bases from V and 8 bases from J, with 12 bases between. CDR3 residues: CASKGQLYEQFF. The CDR3 DNA reads as TGTGCCAGCAAGGGGCAGCTCTATGAGCAGTTCTTC. Based on the CDR3 plus reference TRBV2 and TRBJ2-1, the full variable domain is EPEVTQTPSHQVTQMGQEVILRCVPISNHLYFYWYRQILGQKVEFLVSFYNNEISEKSEIFDDQFSVERPDGSNFTLKIRSTKLEDSAMYFCASKGQLYEQFFGPGTRLTVL.

This clone came up once. The J gene is TRBJ1-5, the V gene TRBV6-1; maybe TRBD1 (5 bases). Germline lookup yields CDR1 MNHNS and CDR2 SASEGT. V was shortened by 5 bases and J by 2 bases, with 13 bases between the two germline ends. The CDR3 loop spans 15 amino acids. CDR3 sequence: CASSRTPGGNQPQHF. The DNA of the CDR3 is TGTGCCAGCAGTCGGACTCCGGGGGGCAATCAGCCCCAGCATTTT.

The rearrangement joins TRBV7-9 to TRBJ2-2; 9 nucleotides line up with TRBD1. The CDR3 is 16 residues long. Germline V CDR1 and CDR2: SEHNR, FQNEAQ (reference sequence). The V and J ends lost 5 bases and 4 bases, in that order; junction bases with no gene match: 8. In DNA form, the CDR3 reads TGTGCCAGCAGCGTACCGGGACAGGGATCCACCGGGGAGCTGTTTTTT. Amino acids: CASSVPGQGSTGELFF.

This clone has a single count. The rearrangement uses TRBV5-1 and TRBJ2-7, with 7 bases fitting TRBD1. Germline CDR1 and CDR2: SGHRS and YFSETQ. The junction had 10 bases not matched to a gene; V was cut back by 4 bases and J by 3 bases. The CDR3 is made up of 15 amino acids. This chain's CDR3 is CASSLKPTGNYEQYF. CDR3 nucleotides: TGCGCCAGCAGCCTCAAGCCGACAGGGAACTACGAGCAGTACTTC.

This clone was seen a handful of times. The V gene is TRBV6-5, the J gene TRBJ1-2; no firm D call. CDR3 size: 12 residues. Trimming took off 3 bases at V and 7 bases at J, with 9 bases between the two ends. In germline, CDR1 is MNHEY, CDR2 SVGAGI. The CDR3 region is CASSYRGTGYTF. The CDR3 nucleotides read TGTGCCAGCAGTTATCGGGGAACTGGCTACACCTTC.

The chain couples TRBV28 to TRBJ2-7; the match to TRBD1 covers 8 bases. The CDR3 spans 15 residues. Per the germline V gene, CDR1 is MDHEN and CDR2 is SYDVKM. J lost 2 bases, V lost 5 bases, and 8 bases had no gene match. Written as DNA, the CDR3 is TGTGCCAGCAGTACCGGACAGGGAAACCCCTACGAGCAGTACTTC. This translates into CASSTGQGNPYEQYF.

This chain joins TRBV5-4 and TRBJ2-3, with D maybe TRBD2 (5 bases). V was shortened by 4 bases and J by 0 bases, with 15 bases between the two germline ends. Germline lookup yields CDR1 SGHNT and CDR2 YYREEE (reference sequence). The CDR3 consists of 16 residues. CDR3 in amino acids: CASSPVGSRSTDTQYF. In DNA form, the CDR3 reads TGTGCCAGCAGCCCCGTTGGGAGCCGTAGCACAGATACGCAGTATTTT.

J is TRBJ2-1 and V is TRBV28; 7 bases line up with TRBD1. J was trimmed by 2 bases and V by 2 bases; bases with no gene match: 3. CDR3 length: 15 residues. The germline V gene encodes CDR1 MDHEN and CDR2 SYDVKM. The CDR3 loop is CASSLRQGTYNEQFF. The CDR3 nucleotides read TGTGCCAGCAGTTTACGACAGGGCACCTACAATGAGCAGTTCTTC.

The chain carries TRBV5-1 and TRBJ2-5, with TRBD2 matching over 7 bases. The CDR3 sequence is 14 residues long. The V and J ends lost 2 bases and 3 bases, in that order; junction bases with no gene match: 4. CDR1 SGHRS and CDR2 YFSETQ come from the germline V gene. The CDR3: CASSFGGREETQYF. The CDR3 DNA is TGCGCCAGCAGCTTCGGAGGGAGGGAAGAGACCCAGTACTTC.

The chain links TRBV19 to TRBJ1-2, with 8 nucleotides matching TRBD1. Trimming removed 6 bases from V and 6 bases from J; junction bases left unmatched: 12. The CDR3 is 15 amino acids. CDR1 is LNHDA and CDR2 is SQIVND in the germline V gene (reference sequence). CDR3 sequence: CASSPQARGRDGYTF. The CDR3 DNA is TGTGCCAGTAGCCCCCAAGCCAGGGGGCGGGATGGCTACACCTTC.

The chain employs TRBV28 and TRBJ1-2; D is undetermined. Germline V lookup: CDR1 MDHEN, CDR2 SYDVKM. The CDR3 length is 14 residues. V was trimmed by 1 base and J by 8 bases, leaving 14 bases between them. The CDR3 DNA reads as TGTGCCAGCAGTTTATCAGACTGGGTAGAGGGCTACACCTTC. This gives the protein CASSLSDWVEGYTF.

The chain links TRBV5-1 to TRBJ2-2; 7 bases line up with TRBD1. The germline V gene has CDR1 SGHRS and CDR2 YFSETQ. The V segment lost 4 bases and the J segment 0 bases; nucleotides outside the gene matches: 9. The CDR3 runs 17 residues. The CDR3 DNA reads TGCGCCAGCAGCCAAACACCGACAGGGACGAACACCGGGGAGCTGTTTTTT. It yields the protein CASSQTPTGTNTGELFF.

The V and J genes are TRBV5-1 and TRBJ2-5; TRBD2 matches at 7 bases. CDR1 is SGHRS, CDR2 YFSETQ, per germline. V was clipped by 0 bases and J by 5 bases; unmatched bases: 4. The CDR3 extends over 14 amino acids. The CDR3 region has the DNA TGCGCCAGCAGCTTGGGGACTAGGAGGGAGACCCAGTACTTC. Translated, it gives CASSLGTRRETQYF. Using reference TRBV5-1 and TRBJ2-5 for the parts outside the CDR3, the full variable domain is KAGVTQTPRYLIKTRGQQVTLSCSPISGHRSVSWYQQTPGQGLQFLFEYFSETQRNKGNFPGRFSGRQFSNSRSEMNVSTLELGDSALYLCASSLGTRRETQYFGPGTRLLVL.

With regard to this clone: Other DNA sequences in the same sample also yield this CDR3. This sequence joins TRBV5-1 and TRBJ1-2; D gene unclear. The length of the CDR3 is 13 residues. Germline V gene sequence: CDR1 SGHRS, CDR2 YFSETQ. Trimming took 0 bases from V and 2 from J, leaving 5 bases between them. The CDR3 region has the DNA TGCGCCAGCAGCTTGGGACAAAACTATGGCTACACCTTC. It encodes CASSLGQNYGYTF.

The gene calls are TRBV27 and TRBJ1-5; D is unclear. Germline V lookup: CDR1 MNHEY, CDR2 SMNVEV (reference sequence). The CDR3 spans 15 residues. V lost 2 bases and J lost 4, with 12 bases in between. The CDR3 here is CASSLGPGWNQPQHF. The CDR3 nucleotides read TGTGCCAGCAGTTTAGGGCCTGGCTGGAATCAGCCCCAGCATTTT.

V and J are TRBV7-3 and TRBJ2-1; possibly TRBD2 for D (6 bases). The CDR3 spans 13 residues. Per the germline V gene, CDR1 is SGHTA and CDR2 is FQGTGA. Trimming pared 5 bases from V and 8 bases from J, leaving 13 bases between. CDR3 region: CASSPRGSDEQFF. The CDR3 DNA reads as TGTGCCAGCAGCCCCCGGGGGTCTGATGAGCAGTTCTTC.

This clone came up once. The CDR3 protein is CASRDWDRDGGELFF. DNA for the CDR3: TGTGCCAGTAGGGACTGGGACAGGGACGGCGGGGAGCTGTTTTTT. This chain joins TRBV19 and TRBJ2-2; 9 bases match TRBD1. After removal of 6 bases from V and 7 bases from J, the junction contained 9 bases not matched to a gene. Germline V gene lookup returns CDR1 LNHDA and CDR2 SQIVND (reference sequence). This CDR3 has 15 residues. The full variable domain, rest sourced from reference TRBV19 and TRBJ2-2, is DGGITQSPKYLFRKEGQNVTLSCEQNLNHDAMYWYRQDPGQGLRLIYYSQIVNDFQKGDIAEGYSVSREKKESFPLTVTSAQKNPTAFYLCASRDWDRDGGELFFGEGSRLTVL.